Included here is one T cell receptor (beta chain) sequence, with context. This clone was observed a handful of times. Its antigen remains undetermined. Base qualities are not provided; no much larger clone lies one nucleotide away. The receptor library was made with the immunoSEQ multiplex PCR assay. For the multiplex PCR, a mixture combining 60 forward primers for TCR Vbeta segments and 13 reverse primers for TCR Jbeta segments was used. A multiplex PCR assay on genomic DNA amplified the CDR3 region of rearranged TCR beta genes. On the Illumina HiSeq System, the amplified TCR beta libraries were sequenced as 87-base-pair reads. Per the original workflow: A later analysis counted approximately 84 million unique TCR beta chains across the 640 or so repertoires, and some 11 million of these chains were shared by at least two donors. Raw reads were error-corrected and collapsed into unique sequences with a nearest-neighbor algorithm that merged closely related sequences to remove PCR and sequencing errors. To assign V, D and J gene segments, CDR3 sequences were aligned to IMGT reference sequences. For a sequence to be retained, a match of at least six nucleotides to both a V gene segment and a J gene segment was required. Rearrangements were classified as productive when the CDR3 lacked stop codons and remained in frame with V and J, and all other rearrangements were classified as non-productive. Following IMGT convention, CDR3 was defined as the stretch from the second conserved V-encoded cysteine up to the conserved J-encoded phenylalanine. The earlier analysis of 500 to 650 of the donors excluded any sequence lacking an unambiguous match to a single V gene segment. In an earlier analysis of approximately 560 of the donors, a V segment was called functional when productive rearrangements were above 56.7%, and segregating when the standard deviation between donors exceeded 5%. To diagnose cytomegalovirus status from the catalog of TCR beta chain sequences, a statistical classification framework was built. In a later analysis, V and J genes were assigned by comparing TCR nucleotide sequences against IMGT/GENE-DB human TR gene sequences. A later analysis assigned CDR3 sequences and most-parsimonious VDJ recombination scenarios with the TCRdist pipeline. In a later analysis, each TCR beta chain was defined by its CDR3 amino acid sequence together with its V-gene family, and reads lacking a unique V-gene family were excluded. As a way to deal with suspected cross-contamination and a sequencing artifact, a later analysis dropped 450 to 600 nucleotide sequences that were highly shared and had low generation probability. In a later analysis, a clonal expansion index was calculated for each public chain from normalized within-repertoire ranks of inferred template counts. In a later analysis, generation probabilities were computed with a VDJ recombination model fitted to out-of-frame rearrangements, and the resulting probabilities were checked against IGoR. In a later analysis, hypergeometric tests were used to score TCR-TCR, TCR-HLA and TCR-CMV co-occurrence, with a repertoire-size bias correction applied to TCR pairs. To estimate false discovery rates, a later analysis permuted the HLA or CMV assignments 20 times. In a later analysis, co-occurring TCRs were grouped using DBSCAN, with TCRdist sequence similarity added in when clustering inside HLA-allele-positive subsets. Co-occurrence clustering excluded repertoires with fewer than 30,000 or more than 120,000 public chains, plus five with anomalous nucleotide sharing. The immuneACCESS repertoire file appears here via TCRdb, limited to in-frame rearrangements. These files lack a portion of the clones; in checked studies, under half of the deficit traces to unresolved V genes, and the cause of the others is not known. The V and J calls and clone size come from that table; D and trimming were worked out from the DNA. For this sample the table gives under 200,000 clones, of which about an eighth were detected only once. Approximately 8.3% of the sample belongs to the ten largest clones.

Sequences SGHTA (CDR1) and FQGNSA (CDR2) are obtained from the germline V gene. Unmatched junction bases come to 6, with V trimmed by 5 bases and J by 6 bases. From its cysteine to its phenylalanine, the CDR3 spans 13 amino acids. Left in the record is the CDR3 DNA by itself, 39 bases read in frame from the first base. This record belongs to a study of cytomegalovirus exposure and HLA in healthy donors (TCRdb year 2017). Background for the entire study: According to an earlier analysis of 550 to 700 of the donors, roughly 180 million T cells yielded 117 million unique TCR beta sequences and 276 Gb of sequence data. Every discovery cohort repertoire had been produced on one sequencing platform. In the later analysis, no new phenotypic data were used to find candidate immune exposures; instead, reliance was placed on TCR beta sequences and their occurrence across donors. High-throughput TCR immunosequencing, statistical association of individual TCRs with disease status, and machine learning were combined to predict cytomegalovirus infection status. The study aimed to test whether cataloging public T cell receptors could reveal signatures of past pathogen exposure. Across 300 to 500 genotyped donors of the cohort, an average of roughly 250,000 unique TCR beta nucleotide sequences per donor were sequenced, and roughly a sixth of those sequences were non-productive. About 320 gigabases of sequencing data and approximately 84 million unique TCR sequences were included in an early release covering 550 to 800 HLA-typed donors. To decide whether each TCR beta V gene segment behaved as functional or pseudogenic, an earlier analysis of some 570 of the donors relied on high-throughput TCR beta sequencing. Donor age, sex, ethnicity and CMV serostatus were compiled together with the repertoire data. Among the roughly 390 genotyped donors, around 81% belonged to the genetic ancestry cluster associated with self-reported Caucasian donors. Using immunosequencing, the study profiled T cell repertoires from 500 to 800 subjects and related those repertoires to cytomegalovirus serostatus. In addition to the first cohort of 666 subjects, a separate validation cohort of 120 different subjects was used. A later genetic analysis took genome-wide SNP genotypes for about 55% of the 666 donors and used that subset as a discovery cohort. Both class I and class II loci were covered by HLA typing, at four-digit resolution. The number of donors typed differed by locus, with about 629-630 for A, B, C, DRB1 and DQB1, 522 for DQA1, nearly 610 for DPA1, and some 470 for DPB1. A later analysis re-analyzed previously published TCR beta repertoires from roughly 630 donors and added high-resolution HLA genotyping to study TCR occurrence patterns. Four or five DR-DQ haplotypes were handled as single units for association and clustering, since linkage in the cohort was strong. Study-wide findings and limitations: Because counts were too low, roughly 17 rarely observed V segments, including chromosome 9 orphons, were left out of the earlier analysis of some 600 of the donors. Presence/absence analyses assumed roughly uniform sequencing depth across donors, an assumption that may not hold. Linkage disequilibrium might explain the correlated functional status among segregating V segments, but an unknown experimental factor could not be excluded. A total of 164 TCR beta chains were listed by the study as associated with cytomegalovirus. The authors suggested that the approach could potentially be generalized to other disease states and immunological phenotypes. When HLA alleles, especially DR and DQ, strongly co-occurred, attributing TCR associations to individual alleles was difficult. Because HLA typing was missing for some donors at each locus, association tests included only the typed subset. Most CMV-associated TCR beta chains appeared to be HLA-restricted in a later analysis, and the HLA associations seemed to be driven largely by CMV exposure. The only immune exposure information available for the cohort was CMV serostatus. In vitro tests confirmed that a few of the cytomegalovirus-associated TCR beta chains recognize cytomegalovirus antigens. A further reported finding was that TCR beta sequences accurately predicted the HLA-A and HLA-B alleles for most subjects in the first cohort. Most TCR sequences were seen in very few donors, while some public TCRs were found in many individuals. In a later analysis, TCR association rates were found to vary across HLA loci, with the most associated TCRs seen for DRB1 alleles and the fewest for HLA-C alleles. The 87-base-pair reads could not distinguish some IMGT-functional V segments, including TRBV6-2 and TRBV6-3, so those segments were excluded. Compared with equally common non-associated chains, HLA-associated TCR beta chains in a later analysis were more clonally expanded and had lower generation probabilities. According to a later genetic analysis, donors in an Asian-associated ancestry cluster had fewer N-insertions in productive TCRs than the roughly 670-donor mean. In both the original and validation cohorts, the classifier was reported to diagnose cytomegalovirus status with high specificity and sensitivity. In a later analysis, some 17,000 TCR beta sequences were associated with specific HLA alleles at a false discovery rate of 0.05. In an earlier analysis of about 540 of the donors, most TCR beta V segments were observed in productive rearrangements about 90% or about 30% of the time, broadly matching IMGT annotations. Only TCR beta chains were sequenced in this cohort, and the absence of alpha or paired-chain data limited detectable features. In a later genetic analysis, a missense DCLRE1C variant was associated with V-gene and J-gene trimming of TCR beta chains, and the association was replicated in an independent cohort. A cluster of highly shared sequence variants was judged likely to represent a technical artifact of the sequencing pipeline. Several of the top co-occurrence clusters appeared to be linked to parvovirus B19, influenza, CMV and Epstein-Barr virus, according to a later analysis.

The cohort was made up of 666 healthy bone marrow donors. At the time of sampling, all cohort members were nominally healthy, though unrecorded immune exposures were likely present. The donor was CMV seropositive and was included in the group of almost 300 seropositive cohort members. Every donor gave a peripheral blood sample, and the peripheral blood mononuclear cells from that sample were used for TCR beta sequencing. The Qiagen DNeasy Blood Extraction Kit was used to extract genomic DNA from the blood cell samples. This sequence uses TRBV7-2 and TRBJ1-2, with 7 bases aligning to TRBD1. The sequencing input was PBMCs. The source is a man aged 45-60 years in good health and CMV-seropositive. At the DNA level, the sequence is TGTGCCAGCAGCGGCAGGGGGGTGGATGGCTACACCTTC. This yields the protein CASSGRGVDGYTF. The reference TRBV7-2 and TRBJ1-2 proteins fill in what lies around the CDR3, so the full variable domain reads GAGVSQSPSNKVTEKGKDVELRCDPISGHTALYWYRQSLGQGLEFLIYFQGNSAPDKSGLPSDRFSAERTGGSVSTLTIQRTQQEDSAVYLCASSGRGVDGYTFGSGTRLTVV.